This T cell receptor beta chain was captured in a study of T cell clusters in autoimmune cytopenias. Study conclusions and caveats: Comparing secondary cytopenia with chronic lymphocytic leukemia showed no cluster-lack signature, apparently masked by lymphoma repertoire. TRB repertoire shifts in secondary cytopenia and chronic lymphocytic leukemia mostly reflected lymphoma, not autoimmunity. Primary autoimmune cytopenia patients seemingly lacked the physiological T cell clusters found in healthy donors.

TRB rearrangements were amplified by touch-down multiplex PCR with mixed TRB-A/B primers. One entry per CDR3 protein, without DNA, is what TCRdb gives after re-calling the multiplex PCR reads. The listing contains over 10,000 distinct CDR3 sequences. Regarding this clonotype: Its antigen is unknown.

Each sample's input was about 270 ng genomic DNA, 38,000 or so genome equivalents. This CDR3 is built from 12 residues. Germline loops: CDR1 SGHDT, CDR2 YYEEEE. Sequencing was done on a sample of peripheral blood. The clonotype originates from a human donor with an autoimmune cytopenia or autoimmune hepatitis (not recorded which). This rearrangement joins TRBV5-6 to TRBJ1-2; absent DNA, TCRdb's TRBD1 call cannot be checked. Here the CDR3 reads CASEEGGSGYTF.